This T cell receptor beta chain was sequenced in a study of regulatory T cells in long-lasting Graves disease. Notes on the study in general: Under persistent disease, TRBV28, TRBJ1-2 and TRBJ2-5 were used preferentially. The sample size was small, and this may have reduced accuracy.

Building of the TCR beta libraries involved iRepertoire HTBI primers and Arm-PCR of CDR3 regions. MiXCR, run by TCRdb on the multiplex PCR reads, gives a single entry per CDR3 protein. Among around 250,000 distinct CDR3 sequences listed, around a sixth were seen once. J was trimmed by 7 bases and V by 6 bases; bases with no gene match: 9. CDR3 length: 14 amino acids. Per germline, CDR1 DFQATT and CDR2 SNEGSKA (reference sequence). Comment on this clonotype: Its antigen is not identified.

Time point reported: newly diagnosed GD, antithyroid drugs for less than 3 months. Researchers made the TCR library from RNA that was extracted from PBMCs. The sample was also linked to a second study, of T cells in Graves' hyperthyroidism and ophthalmopathy. That report adds: Clinical symptoms, serum thyroxine and TRAb, thyroid ultrasound and orbital computed tomography were used for the diagnoses. First-round RT-PCR targeting the TCR CDR3 was performed with the HTBI primer set.

Sequenced here: peripheral blood mononuclear cells (PBMCs), sampled at new diagnosis, from a patient treated with antithyroid drugs. This TCR derives from a woman between 25 and 40 years old with Graves disease. V and J are TRBV20-1 and TRBJ2-1; 10 bases are shared with TRBD1. Here the CDR3 DNA reads TGCAGTGCCAGAACGGGACAGGGGTGGAATGAGCAGTTCTTC. Translating gives CSARTGQGWNEQFF.